Presented here are 27 T cell receptor beta chains from one specimen sequenced in a study of cytomegalovirus exposure and HLA in healthy donors. The PCR was carried out with 60 Vbeta primers and 13 Jbeta primers. Only in-frame clones appear in the TCRdb table, and some are missing; sequencing was by immunoSEQ multiplex PCR. Found here are some 110,000 clones, about four fifths of them singletons; the top ten hold 1.6%. The sample consisted of PBMCs. These receptors were taken from a woman younger than 35 in good health and CMV-seronegative.

The chain carries TRBV6-1 and TRBJ1-2; TRBD1 might be the D (5 bases). CDR3 length: 13 amino acids. V lost 0 bases, J lost 8 bases, and 10 bases lay in between. CDR1 and CDR2 from the germline V gene are MNHNS and SASEGT. Written as DNA, the CDR3 is TGTGCCAGCAGTGAAGCAAGGGGAGGCGGCTACACCTTC. This sequence encodes CASSEARGGGYTF.

V gene TRBV6-1 combines with J gene TRBJ2-3; D is perhaps TRBD2 (5 bases). This CDR3 spans 15 amino acids. Germline CDR1 is MNHNS and CDR2 is SASEGT. V gave up 1 base and J gave up 4 bases, with 12 bases separating them. CDR3 sequence reads: CASSEVSGGPDTQYF. The CDR3 bases are TGTGCCAGCAGTGAAGTGTCAGGAGGTCCAGATACGCAGTATTTT.

The table lists this clone with a count of one. The rearrangement joins TRBV29-1 to TRBJ1-5; possible D gene TRBD1, 6 bases. Between the trimmed V and J ends, which lost 4 bases and 13 bases, there was a span of 14 bases. The CDR3 contains 11 residues. Germline V gives CDR1 SQVTM, CDR2 ANQGSEA. The CDR3 sequence is CSVVATGRQHF. The CDR3 nucleotides are TGCAGCGTTGTGGCGACAGGTAGACAGCATTTT.

This sequence joins TRBV28 and TRBJ1-6, with 7 bases identical to TRBD1. There are 13 residues in the CDR3. Losses at the gene ends were 3 bases for V and 11 bases for J; bases not matched to a gene: 4. CDR1 and CDR2 (germline): MDHEN, SYDVKM. The CDR3 sequence is CASSFQGGPPLHF. CDR3 sequence (DNA): TGTGCCAGCAGTTTCCAGGGGGGACCACCCCTCCACTTT. Full variable domain (remainder filled in from reference TRBV28 and TRBJ1-6): DVKVTQSSRYLVKRTGEKVFLECVQDMDHENMFWYRQDPGLGLRLIYFSYDVKMKEKGDIPEGYSVSREKKERFSLILESASTNQTSMYLCASSFQGGPPLHFGNGTRLTVT.

The genes are TRBV7-2 and TRBJ1-1; 9 positions match TRBD1. Germline values: CDR1 SGHTA, CDR2 FQGNSA. The CDR3 is 14 amino acids. J was trimmed by 2 bases and V by 5 bases; bases with no gene match: 3. CDR3 sequence reads: CASSPGQGNTEAFF. CDR3 in DNA: TGTGCCAGCAGCCCGGGACAGGGAAACACTGAAGCTTTCTTT.

This clone was recorded only once. CDR3 nucleotides: TGTGCCAGTAGTACAGACGTCTCTGGAAACACCATATATTTT. The encoded protein is CASSTDVSGNTIYF. V and J are TRBV19 and TRBJ1-3; D is undetermined. Germline V CDR1 and CDR2: LNHDA, SQIVND (reference sequence). This CDR3 has 14 amino acids. Trimming removed 4 bases at V and 0 bases at J, with 7 bases between.

V gene TRBV7-9 combines with J gene TRBJ2-5, with TRBD2 identical over 11 bases. The germline V gene encodes CDR1 SEHNR and CDR2 FQNEAQ (reference sequence). The V and J ends lost 3 bases and 5 bases, in that order; junction bases with no gene match: 5. This CDR3 spans 15 amino acids. CDR3 residues: CASSFSGGAEETQYF. The CDR3 bases are TGTGCCAGCAGCTTTAGCGGGGGGGCCGAGGAGACCCAGTACTTC.

The rearrangement joins TRBV28 to TRBJ1-2; 9 bases are a match to TRBD1. The trim removed 6 bases at V and 6 bases at J, leaving 11 bases unmatched. The CDR3 has 15 residues. The germline V gene encodes CDR1 MDHEN and CDR2 SYDVKM. CDR3 region: CASSEMDRGLDGYTF. DNA of the CDR3: TGTGCCAGCAGCGAAATGGACAGGGGCCTCGATGGCTACACCTTC.

DNA for the CDR3: TGTGCCAGCAGCTTACCACAGGGGGCGTCTGAAAAACTGTTTTTT. Residues: CASSLPQGASEKLFF. The chain uses TRBV7-6 and TRBJ1-4, with 9 bases identical to TRBD1. V lost 2 bases to trimming and J lost 7 bases; unmatched junction nucleotides: 5. Germline V CDR1 and CDR2: SGHVS, FNYEAQ. This CDR3 is built from 15 residues.

In its sample, this clone was seen once. This chain links TRBV6-6 with TRBJ2-7; 7 bases line up with TRBD1. The CDR3 is 15 amino acids. Germline-derived CDR1 and CDR2 are MNHNY and SVGAGI (reference sequence). The V gene end was trimmed by 2 bases and the J gene end by 3 bases; junction bases not matched to a gene: 7. CDR3 nucleotide sequence: TGTGCCAGCAGTTACCCACAGGGGCTCGTCTACGAGCAGTACTTC. Translating gives CASSYPQGLVYEQYF.

The rearrangement joins TRBV5-4 to TRBJ1-2; the D gene is possibly TRBD1 (5 bases). Looked up from germline, CDR1 is SGHNT and CDR2 is YYREEE (reference sequence). This CDR3 contains 14 residues. Trimming shortened V by 0 bases and J by 6 bases, and 12 bases separated the two germline ends. The chain's CDR3 is CASSLAGRVDGYTF. The CDR3 DNA is TGTGCCAGCAGCTTGGCGGGCAGGGTCGATGGCTACACCTTC.

The chain is built from TRBV7-2 and TRBJ2-2, with D possibly being TRBD1 (5 bases). The V end was cut by 2 bases, the J end by 6 bases, with 19 bases between. CDR1 is SGHTA and CDR2 is FQGNSA in the germline V gene. The CDR3 has 17 amino acids. This chain's CDR3 is CASSLPRTIQGPGELFF. CDR3 sequence (DNA): TGTGCCAGCAGCTTACCTCGGACAATTCAAGGCCCCGGGGAGCTGTTTTTT.

The chain has TRBV27 and TRBJ1-1; possibly TRBD1 for D (5 bases). The germline CDR1 and CDR2 sequences are MNHEY and SMNVEV (reference sequence). The CDR3 is 14 amino acids. The V end lost 3 bases, the J end lost 3 bases, and 11 bases lay between the germline ends. CDR3 sequence reads: CASSLSRAYTEAFF. As DNA, the CDR3 is TGTGCCAGCAGTTTGTCCAGGGCCTACACTGAAGCTTTCTTT.

The CDR3 DNA is TGTGCAAGTCGCTTAGCGCGGTCGGAGAATTCACCCCTCCACTTT. Amino acids: CASRLARSENSPLHF. V is TRBV12-2 and J is TRBJ1-6. TRBV12-2 is labeled a pseudogene. The CDR3 runs to 15 residues.

The rearrangement joins TRBV5-6 to TRBJ1-2; 11 bases agree with TRBD1. Germline loops: CDR1 SGHDT, CDR2 YYEEEE. The length of the CDR3 is 14 residues. J gave up 6 bases and V 4 bases, and 5 bases lay outside the gene matches. The CDR3 protein is CASSHGQGAHGYTF. Written as DNA, the CDR3 is TGTGCCAGCAGCCATGGACAGGGGGCTCATGGCTACACCTTC. The full variable domain, its missing parts supplied by reference TRBV5-6 and TRBJ1-2, is DAGVTQSPTHLIKTRGQQVTLRCSPKSGHDTVSWYQQALGQGPQFIFQYYEEEERQRGNFPDRFSGHQFPNYSSELNVNALLLGDSALYLCASSHGQGAHGYTFGSGTRLTVV.

The chain uses TRBV4-1 and TRBJ1-1, with D perhaps matching TRBD1 (6 bases). Trimming took off 6 bases at V and 1 base at J, with 12 bases between the two ends. Looked up from germline, CDR1 is MGHRA and CDR2 is YSYEKL. The CDR3 length is 14 residues. CDR3 residues: CASSHGTPNTEAFF. DNA of the CDR3: TGCGCCAGCAGTCACGGGACACCGAACACTGAAGCTTTCTTT.

This chain connects TRBV7-9 to TRBJ1-2, with a weak D call TRBD1 (6 bases). The germline V gene encodes CDR1 SEHNR and CDR2 FQNEAQ (reference sequence). V was clipped by 1 base and J by 3 bases, with 6 bases between them. The CDR3 loop spans 13 amino acids. The chain's CDR3 is CASSLEGDYGYTF. In DNA form, the CDR3 reads TGTGCCAGCAGCTTAGAGGGGGACTATGGCTACACCTTC.

In its sample, this clone was seen a few times. The genes are TRBV28 and TRBJ1-5; the match to TRBD1 covers 10 bases. This CDR3 contains 15 residues. Germline V gives CDR1 MDHEN, CDR2 SYDVKM. V lost 6 bases and J lost 4; bases outside the gene matches: 6. CDR3 protein: CASSRRTGGNQPQHF. The CDR3 region has the DNA TGTGCCAGCAGCCGAAGGACAGGGGGGAATCAGCCCCAGCATTTT.

With respect to this clone: The CDR3 does not end in the conserved phenylalanine or tryptophan, so this is likely a read error. The chain recombines TRBV7-9 with TRBJ2-2, with D possibly TRBD1 on 6 matching bases. This CDR3 spans 13 amino acids. The V end was cut by 7 bases, the J end by 9 bases, with 15 bases between. Germline CDR1 is SEHNR and CDR2 is FQNEAQ (reference sequence). CDR3 residues: CASKQDSSRELFV. The CDR3 coding sequence is TGTGCCAGCAAACAGGACAGCTCCAGGGAGCTGTTTGTT.

The chain uses TRBV4-1 and TRBJ2-7, with 13 bases aligning to TRBD2. V gave up 4 bases and J gave up 0 bases; unmatched junction bases: 6. CDR3 length: 17 amino acids. Germline CDR1 reads MGHRA; CDR2 reads YSYEKL. In DNA form, the CDR3 reads TGCGCCAGCAGCCGGGGGACTAGCGGGGACTACTCCTACGAGCAGTACTTC. It codes for CASSRGTSGDYSYEQYF.

The V gene is TRBV6-1, the J gene TRBJ1-2, with 11 positions matching TRBD1. Per the germline V gene, CDR1 is MNHNS and CDR2 is SASEGT. The CDR3 totals 15 residues. After removal of 4 bases from V and 2 bases from J, the junction contained 3 bases not matched to a gene. The CDR3 sequence is CASSVGTGGNYGYTF. The CDR3, as DNA: TGTGCCAGCAGTGTAGGGACAGGGGGGAACTATGGCTACACCTTC.

This chain joins TRBV5-1 and TRBJ1-6; TRBD1 matches 9 bases. V was pared by 4 bases and J by 7 bases, with 6 bases of the junction left unmatched. Germline CDR1 is SGHRS and CDR2 is YFSETQ. There are 15 residues in the CDR3. The CDR3 reads CASSINRGHNSPLHF. As DNA, the CDR3 is TGCGCCAGCAGCATTAACAGGGGGCACAATTCACCCCTCCACTTT.

This chain links TRBV5-1 with TRBJ2-2; 7 nucleotides align to TRBD1. V lost 1 base, J lost 6 bases, and 9 bases stayed unmatched. Germline CDR1 is SGHRS and CDR2 is YFSETQ. This CDR3 has 16 residues. This CDR3 reads CASSLTGQVVSGELFF. CDR3 nucleotides: TGCGCCAGCAGCTTGACAGGACAGGTTGTATCCGGGGAGCTGTTTTTT.

This sequence joins TRBV6-5 and TRBJ2-7, with a possible D match to TRBD1 (6 bases). V shed 5 bases and J shed 0 bases, with 14 bases lying between them. Germline loops: CDR1 MNHEY, CDR2 SVGAGI. This CDR3 comprises 15 residues. This CDR3 reads CASSATRTDSYEQYF. The CDR3 DNA follows: TGTGCCAGCAGTGCCACGCGGACAGACTCCTACGAGCAGTACTTC.

The chain employs TRBV6-1 and TRBJ2-1; D unresolved. Germline V CDR1 and CDR2: MNHNS, SASEGT. The CDR3 extends over 13 amino acids. V dropped 7 bases and J dropped 3 bases, with 10 bases sitting between them. For the CDR3, the DNA is TGTGCCAGCACGTTTTCGGGCTACAATGAGCAGTTCTTC. Amino acid sequence: CASTFSGYNEQFF.

This chain joins TRBV5-8 and TRBJ2-1; D is possibly TRBD2 (5 bases). CDR1 and CDR2 (germline): SGHTS, YDEGEE. The CDR3 is 14 residues long. The V end was cut by 3 bases, the J end by 3 bases, with 10 bases between. The chain's CDR3 is CASSWAGNYNEQFF. The CDR3 DNA sequence: TGTGCCAGCAGCTGGGCCGGGAACTACAATGAGCAGTTCTTC.

The rearrangement links TRBV27 to TRBJ1-2, with a tentative D call TRBD1 (5 bases). Trimming pared 2 bases from V and 8 bases from J, leaving 15 bases between. The CDR3 totals 14 residues. Per the germline V gene, CDR1 is MNHEY and CDR2 is SMNVEV (reference sequence). The CDR3 nucleotides read TGTGCCAGCAGTTTAGGGGCCGGATTGGAGGGCTACACCTTC. Protein sequence: CASSLGAGLEGYTF.